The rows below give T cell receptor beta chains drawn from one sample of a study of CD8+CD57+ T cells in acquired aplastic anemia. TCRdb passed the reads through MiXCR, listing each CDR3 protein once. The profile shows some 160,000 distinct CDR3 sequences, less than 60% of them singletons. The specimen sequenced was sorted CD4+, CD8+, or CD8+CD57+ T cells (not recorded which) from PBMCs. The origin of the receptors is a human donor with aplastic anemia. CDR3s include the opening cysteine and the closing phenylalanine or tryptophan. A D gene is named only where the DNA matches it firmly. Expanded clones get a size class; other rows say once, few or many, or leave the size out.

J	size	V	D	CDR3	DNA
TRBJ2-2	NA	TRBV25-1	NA	CASSGRREMSTGELFF	TGTGCCAGCAGCGGACGGAGGGAAATGAGCACCGGGGAGCTGTTTTTT
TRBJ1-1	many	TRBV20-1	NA	CSARKDRTNTEAFF	TGCAGTGCTAGGAAAGACCGGACGAACACTGAAGCTTTCTTT
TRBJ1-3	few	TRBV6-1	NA	CASSVQGTSGNTIYF	TGTGCCAGCAGCGTCCAGGGGACCAGTGGAAACACCATATATTTT
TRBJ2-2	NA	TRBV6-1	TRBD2	CASSPTWTSGMSGELFF	TGTGCCAGCAGTCCGACCTGGACTAGCGGGATGAGCGGGGAGCTGTTTTTT
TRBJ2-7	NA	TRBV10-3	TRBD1	CAISLTLDRDEQYF	TGTGCCATCAGCCTTACATTGGACAGGGACGAGCAGTACTTC
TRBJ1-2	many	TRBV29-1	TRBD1	CSVEGGTDLNYGYTF	TGCAGCGTTGAAGGTGGGACAGACCTTAACTATGGCTACACCTTC
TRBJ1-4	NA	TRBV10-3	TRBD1	CAIGTGGNEKLFF	TGTGCCATCGGGACAGGGGGTAATGAAAAACTGTTTTTT
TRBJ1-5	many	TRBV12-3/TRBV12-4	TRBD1	CASRQGTGTNQPQHF	TGTGCCAGCAGACAAGGGACAGGGACGAATCAGCCCCAGCATTTT
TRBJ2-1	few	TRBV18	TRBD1	CASSPGAGGSKNEQFF	TGTGCCAGCTCACCTGGGGCAGGGGGATCTAAAAATGAGCAGTTCTTC
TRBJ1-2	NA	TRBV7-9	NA	CASSSTESYGYTF	TGTGCCAGCAGCTCGACAGAGAGTTATGGCTACACCTTC
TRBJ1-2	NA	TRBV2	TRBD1	CASSVVKGAIYGYTF	TGTGCCAGCAGTGTTGTAAAGGGGGCCATCTATGGCTACACCTTC
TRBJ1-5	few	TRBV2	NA	CASSYDGQPQHF	TGTGCCAGCAGTTATGACGGACAGCCCCAGCATTTT
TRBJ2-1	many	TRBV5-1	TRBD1	CASSLGTGGSEQFF	TGCGCCAGCAGCTTAGGGACAGGGGGCTCTGAGCAGTTCTTC
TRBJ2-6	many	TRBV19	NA	CASSIGTTGANVLTF	TGTGCCAGTAGTATAGGGACAACTGGGGCCAACGTCCTGACTTTC
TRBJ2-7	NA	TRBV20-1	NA	CSARDPGERSYEQYF	TGCAGTGCTAGAGATCCAGGTGAGAGGTCCTACGAGCAGTACTTC
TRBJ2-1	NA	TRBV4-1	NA	CASSQEGWGSAYNEQFF	TGCGCCAGCAGCCAAGAAGGCTGGGGTAGCGCGTACAATGAGCAGTTCTTC
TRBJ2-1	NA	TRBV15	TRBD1	CATSRVARTGVDNEQFF	TGTGCCACCAGCAGAGTTGCGAGGACAGGGGTGGACAATGAGCAGTTCTTC
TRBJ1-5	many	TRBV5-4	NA	CASLRSNQPQHF	TGTGCCAGCCTTAGGTCAAATCAGCCCCAGCATTTT